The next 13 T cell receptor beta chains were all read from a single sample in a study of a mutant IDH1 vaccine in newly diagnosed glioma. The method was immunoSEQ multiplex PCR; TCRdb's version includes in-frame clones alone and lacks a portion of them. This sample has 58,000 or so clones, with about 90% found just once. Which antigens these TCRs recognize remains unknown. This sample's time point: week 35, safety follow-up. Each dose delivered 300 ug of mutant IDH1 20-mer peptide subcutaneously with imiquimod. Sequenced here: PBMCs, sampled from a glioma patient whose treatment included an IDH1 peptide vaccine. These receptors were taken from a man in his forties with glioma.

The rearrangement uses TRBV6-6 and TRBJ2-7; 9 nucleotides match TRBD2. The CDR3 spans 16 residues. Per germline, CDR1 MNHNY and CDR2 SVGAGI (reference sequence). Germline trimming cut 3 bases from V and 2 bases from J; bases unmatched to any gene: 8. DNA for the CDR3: TGTGCCAGCAGTTATATAGTACTAGCGGGCACCTACGAGCAGTACTTC. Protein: CASSYIVLAGTYEQYF.

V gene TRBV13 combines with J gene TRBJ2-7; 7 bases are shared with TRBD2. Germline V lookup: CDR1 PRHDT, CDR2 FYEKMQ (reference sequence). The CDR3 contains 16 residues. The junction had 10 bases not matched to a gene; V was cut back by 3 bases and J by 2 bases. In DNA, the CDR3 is TGTGCCAGCAGCTTGTGGATGAGCGGGGATACCTACGAGCAGTACTTC. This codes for CASSLWMSGDTYEQYF. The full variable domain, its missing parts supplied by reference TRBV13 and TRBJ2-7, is AAGVIQSPRHLIKEKRETATLKCYPIPRHDTVYWYQQGPGQDPQFLISFYEKMQSDKGSIPDRFSAQQFSDYHSELNMSSLELGDSALYFCASSLWMSGDTYEQYFGPGTRLTVT.

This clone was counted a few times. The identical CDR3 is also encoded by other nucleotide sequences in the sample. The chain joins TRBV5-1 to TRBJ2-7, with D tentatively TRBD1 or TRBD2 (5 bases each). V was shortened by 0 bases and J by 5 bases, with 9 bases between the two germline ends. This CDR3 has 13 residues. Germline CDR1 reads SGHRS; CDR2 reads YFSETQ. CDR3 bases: TGCGCCAGCAGCTTGGTCGGGGCCCACGAGCAGTACTTC. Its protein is CASSLVGAHEQYF. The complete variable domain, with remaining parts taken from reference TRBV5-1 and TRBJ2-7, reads KAGVTQTPRYLIKTRGQQVTLSCSPISGHRSVSWYQQTPGQGLQFLFEYFSETQRNKGNFPGRFSGRQFSNSRSEMNVSTLELGDSALYLCASSLVGAHEQYFGPGTRLTVT.

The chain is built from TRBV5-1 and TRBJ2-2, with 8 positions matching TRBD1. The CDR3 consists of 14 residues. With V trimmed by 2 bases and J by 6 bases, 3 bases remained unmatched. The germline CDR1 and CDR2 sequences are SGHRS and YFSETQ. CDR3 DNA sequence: TGCGCCAGCAGCTTCGAGACAGGGGCCGGGGAGCTGTTTTTT. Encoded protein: CASSFETGAGELFF.

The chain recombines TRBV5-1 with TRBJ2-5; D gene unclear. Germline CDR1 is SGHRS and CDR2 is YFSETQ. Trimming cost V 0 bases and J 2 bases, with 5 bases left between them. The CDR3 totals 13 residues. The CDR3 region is CASSLGRQETQYF. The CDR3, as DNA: TGCGCCAGCAGCTTGGGGCGTCAAGAGACCCAGTACTTC. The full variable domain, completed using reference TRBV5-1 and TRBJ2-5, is KAGVTQTPRYLIKTRGQQVTLSCSPISGHRSVSWYQQTPGQGLQFLFEYFSETQRNKGNFPGRFSGRQFSNSRSEMNVSTLELGDSALYLCASSLGRQETQYFGPGTRLLVL.

The CDR3 region has the DNA TGTGCCAGCAGCTATCGAGACTCTGGAAACACCATATATTTT. As protein: CASSYRDSGNTIYF. The chain couples TRBV7-6 to TRBJ1-3, with unresolved D. V lost 4 bases to trimming and J lost 0 bases, with 7 bases between them. The CDR3 runs to 14 residues. The V gene's germline CDR1 is SGHVS and CDR2 FNYEAQ. Full variable domain (outside the CDR3, taken from reference TRBV7-6 and TRBJ1-3): GAGVSQSPRYKVTKRGQDVALRCDPISGHVSLYWYRQALGQGPEFLTYFNYEAQQDKSGLPNDRFSAERPEGSISTLTIQRTEQRDSAMYRCASSYRDSGNTIYFGEGSWLTVV.

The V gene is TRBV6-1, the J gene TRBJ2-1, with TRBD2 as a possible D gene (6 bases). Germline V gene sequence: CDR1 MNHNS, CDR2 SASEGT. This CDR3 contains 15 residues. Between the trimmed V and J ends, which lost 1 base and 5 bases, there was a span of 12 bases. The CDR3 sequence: CASSEVGLRDNEQFF. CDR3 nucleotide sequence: TGTGCCAGCAGTGAAGTGGGACTTAGGGACAATGAGCAGTTCTTC.

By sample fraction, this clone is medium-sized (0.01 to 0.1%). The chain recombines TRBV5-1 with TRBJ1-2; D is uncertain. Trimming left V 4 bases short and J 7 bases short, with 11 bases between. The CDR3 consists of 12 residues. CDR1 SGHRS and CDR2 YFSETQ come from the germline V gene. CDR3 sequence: CASSQTNSGYTF. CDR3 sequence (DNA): TGCGCCAGCAGCCAAACGAACAGTGGCTACACCTTC.

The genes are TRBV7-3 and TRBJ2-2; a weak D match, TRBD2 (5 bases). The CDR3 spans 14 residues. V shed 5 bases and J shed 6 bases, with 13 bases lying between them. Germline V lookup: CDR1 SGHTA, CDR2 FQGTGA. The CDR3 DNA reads TGTGCCAGCAGCCACCTACCGCGGGCCGGGGAGCTGTTTTTT. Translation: CASSHLPRAGELFF.

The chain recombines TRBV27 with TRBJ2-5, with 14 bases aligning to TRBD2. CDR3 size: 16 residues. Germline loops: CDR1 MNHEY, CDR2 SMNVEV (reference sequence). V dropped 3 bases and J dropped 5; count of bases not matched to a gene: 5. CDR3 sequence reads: CASSFGTSGSRETQYF. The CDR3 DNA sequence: TGTGCCAGCAGTTTCGGGACTAGCGGGAGCAGGGAGACCCAGTACTTC.

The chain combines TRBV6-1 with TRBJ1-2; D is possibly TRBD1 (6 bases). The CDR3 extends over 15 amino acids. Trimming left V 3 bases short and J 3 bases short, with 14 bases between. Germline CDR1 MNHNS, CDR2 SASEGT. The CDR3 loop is CASSEGAGIDYGYTF. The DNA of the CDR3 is TGTGCCAGCAGTGAGGGGGCAGGTATAGACTATGGCTACACCTTC.

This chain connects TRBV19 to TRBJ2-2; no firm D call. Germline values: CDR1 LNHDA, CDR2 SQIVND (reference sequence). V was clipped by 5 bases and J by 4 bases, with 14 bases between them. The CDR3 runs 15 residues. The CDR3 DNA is TGTGCCAGTAGTGCCGGCCCGACTTTCACCGGGGAGCTGTTTTTT. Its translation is CASSAGPTFTGELFF.

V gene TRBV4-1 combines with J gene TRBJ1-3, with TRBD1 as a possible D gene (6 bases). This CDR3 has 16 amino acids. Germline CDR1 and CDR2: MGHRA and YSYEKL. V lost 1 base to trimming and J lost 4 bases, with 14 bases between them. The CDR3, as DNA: TGCGCCAGCAGCCAAGTTCCTCGACAGGCAGGAAACACCATATATTTT. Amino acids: CASSQVPRQAGNTIYF.